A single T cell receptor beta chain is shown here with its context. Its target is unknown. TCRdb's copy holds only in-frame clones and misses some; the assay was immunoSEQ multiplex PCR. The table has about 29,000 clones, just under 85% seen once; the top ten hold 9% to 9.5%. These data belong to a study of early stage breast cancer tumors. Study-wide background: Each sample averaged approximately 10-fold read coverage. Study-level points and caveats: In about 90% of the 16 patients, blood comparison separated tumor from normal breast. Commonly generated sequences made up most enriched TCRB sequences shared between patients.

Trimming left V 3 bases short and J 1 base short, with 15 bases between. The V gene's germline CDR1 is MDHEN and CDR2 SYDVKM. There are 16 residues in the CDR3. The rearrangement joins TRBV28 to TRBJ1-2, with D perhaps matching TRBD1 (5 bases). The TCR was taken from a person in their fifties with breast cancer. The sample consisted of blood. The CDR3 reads CASSFLGGTDNYGYTF. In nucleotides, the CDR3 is TGTGCCAGCAGTTTCCTGGGAGGGACCGATAACTATGGCTACACCTTC.